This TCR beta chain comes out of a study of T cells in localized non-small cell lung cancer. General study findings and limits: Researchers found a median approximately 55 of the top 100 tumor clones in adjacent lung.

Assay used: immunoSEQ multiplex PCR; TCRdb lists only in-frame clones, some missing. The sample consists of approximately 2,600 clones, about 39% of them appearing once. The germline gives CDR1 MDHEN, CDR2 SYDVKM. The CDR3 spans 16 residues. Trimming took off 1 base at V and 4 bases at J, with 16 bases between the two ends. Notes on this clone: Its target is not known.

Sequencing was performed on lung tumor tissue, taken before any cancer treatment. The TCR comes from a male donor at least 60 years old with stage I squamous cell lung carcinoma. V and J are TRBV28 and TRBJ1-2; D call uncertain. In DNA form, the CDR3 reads TGTGCCAGCAGTTTATATTCTCGCGGAGGAATCTATGGCTACACCTTC. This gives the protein CASSLYSRGGIYGYTF.